This record looks at one T cell receptor beta chain sequence and its context. As yet, its antigen is unknown. The naive gate required viable CD3+CD4+ or CD3+CD8+ cells with CCR7+CD45RA+CD45RO-CD95-CD27+CD28+ phenotype. The entry originates in a study of T cells after posttransplantation cyclophosphamide. Only in-frame clones appear in the TCRdb table, and some are missing; sequencing was by immunoSEQ multiplex PCR. The repertoire consists of under 20,000 clones, with around 94% occurring once and the leading ten covering 0.27%. Regarding the study as a whole: Recipient CMV seropositivity and CMV reactivation strongly tracked TRB clonality.

The sequence derives from a woman between 45 and 60 years old in good health and a related stem cell transplant donor. The sample was naive CD4+ T cells sorted from blood.

The CDR3 spells CASSSPPEDEGYTF. The CDR3 nucleotides read TGTGCCAGTAGTAGCCCCCCGGAGGATGAAGGCTACACCTTC. The rearrangement joins TRBV19 to TRBJ1-2; no clear D gene. The CDR3 is 14 residues long. The germline V gene encodes CDR1 LNHDA and CDR2 SQIVND (reference sequence). V shed 4 bases and J shed 8 bases, with 17 bases lying between them.